These 11 T cell receptor beta chains came from one sample sequenced in a study of T cell responses to AZD1222 COVID-19 vaccine. Assay: immunoSEQ multiplex PCR; the TCRdb copy retains only in-frame clones and omits some. Among roughly 150,000 clones listed, more than 90% were seen once. The sample in question was peripheral blood, obtained 28 days after the second AZD1222 dose. The source of these receptors is an adult who received the AZD1222 COVID-19 vaccine.

The chain links TRBV20-1 to TRBJ1-6; TRBD1 might be the D (6 bases). The CDR3 has 15 residues. The V gene lost 3 bases and the J gene lost 6 bases, with 15 bases spanning the gap. Germline assignment: CDR1 DFQATT and CDR2 SNEGSKA (reference sequence). CDR3 bases: TGCAGTGCTAGTCCGACAGGACAGCTTAATTCACCCCTCCACTTT. Encoded protein: CSASPTGQLNSPLHF.

This clone showed up just once. The rearrangement links TRBV6-5 to TRBJ2-7; no clear D gene. V was cut by 6 bases and J by 3 bases, with 6 bases left in between. This CDR3 has 11 residues. CDR1 and CDR2 from the germline V gene are MNHEY and SVGAGI. The CDR3 spells CASSQDYEQYF. The CDR3 DNA follows: TGTGCCAGCAGCCAGGACTACGAGCAGTACTTC.

The chain uses TRBV2 and TRBJ1-3, with 10 nucleotides matching TRBD1. V lost 9 bases and J lost 4; bases outside the gene matches: 9. CDR3 length: 15 residues. In germline, CDR1 is SNHLY, CDR2 FYNNEI. The CDR3 reads CASTRDRGPGNTIYF. The CDR3 DNA reads as TGTGCCAGTACCCGGGACAGGGGCCCCGGAAACACCATATATTTT.

This chain uses TRBV28 with TRBJ1-2, with a weak D call TRBD1 (6 bases). Trimming took off 5 bases at V and 4 bases at J, with 14 bases between the two ends. CDR3 size: 14 residues. Germline V lookup: CDR1 MDHEN, CDR2 SYDVKM. CDR3 nucleotide sequence: TGTGCCAGCAGTCCAGGGACAAGTCTCTATGGCTACACCTTC. Its protein product is CASSPGTSLYGYTF.

The V and J genes are TRBV12-3 or TRBV12-4 and TRBJ1-5; 7 positions match TRBD1. The V and J ends lost 2 bases and 6 bases, in that order; junction bases with no gene match: 1. The CDR3 covers 13 residues. The CDR3 sequence: CASSLQGGQPQHF. CDR3 nucleotide sequence: TGTGCCAGCAGTTTACAGGGGGGTCAGCCCCAGCATTTT.

The rearrangement uses TRBV6-2 or TRBV6-3 and TRBJ2-7, with unresolved D. The germline V and J ends were trimmed by 6 bases and 5 bases, with 23 bases remaining between them. Germline assignment: CDR1 MNHEY and CDR2 SVGEGT. This CDR3 is 16 amino acids long. This CDR3 reads CASRPDSGGPGHEQYF. The DNA for the CDR3 is TGTGCCAGCAGGCCTGACTCCGGTGGGCCCGGCCACGAGCAGTACTTC.

The genes are TRBV15 and TRBJ1-1, with D maybe TRBD1 (5 bases). The germline gives CDR1 LNHNV, CDR2 YYDKDF (reference sequence). CDR3 length equals 15 residues. V shed 7 bases and J shed 5 bases, with 20 bases lying between them. CDR3 protein: CATTDLTGVRTEAFF. In DNA, the CDR3 is TGTGCCACCACCGACCTCACGGGGGTGAGGACTGAAGCTTTCTTT. The full variable domain, completed using reference TRBV15 and TRBJ1-1, is DAMVIQNPRYQVTQFGKPVTLSCSQTLNHNVMYWYQQKSSQAPKLLFHYYDKDFNNEADTPDNFQSRRPNTSFCFLDIRSPGLGDTAMYLCATTDLTGVRTEAFFGQGTRLTVV.

The V and J genes are TRBV13 and TRBJ1-1; D is undetermined. This CDR3 has 10 residues. CDR1 PRHDT and CDR2 FYEKMQ come from the germline V gene (reference sequence). Trimming took off 6 bases at V and 1 base at J, with 0 bases between the two ends. The CDR3 nucleotides are TGTGCCAGCAGGAACACTGAAGCTTTCTTT. It encodes CASRNTEAFF. The full variable domain, completed using reference TRBV13 and TRBJ1-1, is AAGVIQSPRHLIKEKRETATLKCYPIPRHDTVYWYQQGPGQDPQFLISFYEKMQSDKGSIPDRFSAQQFSDYHSELNMSSLELGDSALYFCASRNTEAFFGQGTRLTVV.

V usage is TRBV19 and J usage is TRBJ2-1; D call uncertain. CDR1 is LNHDA, CDR2 SQIVND, per germline (reference sequence). This CDR3 has 14 residues. The V end lost 1 base, the J end lost 8 bases, and 12 bases lay between the germline ends. CDR3 in amino acids: CASSIGIQTDEQFF. CDR3 nucleotides: TGTGCCAGTAGTATAGGTATCCAGACCGATGAGCAGTTCTTC. The full variable domain, completed using reference TRBV19 and TRBJ2-1, is DGGITQSPKYLFRKEGQNVTLSCEQNLNHDAMYWYRQDPGQGLRLIYYSQIVNDFQKGDIAEGYSVSREKKESFPLTVTSAQKNPTAFYLCASSIGIQTDEQFFGPGTRLTVL.

The chain links TRBV19 to TRBJ1-2, with D uncertain. The V and J ends lost 6 bases and 4 bases respectively, with 15 bases between them. Germline V CDR1 and CDR2: LNHDA, SQIVND (reference sequence). The CDR3 totals 14 residues. The CDR3 DNA reads as TGTGCCAGTAGGGCGGAGGGTGAAGGCTATGGCTACACCTTC. Its translation: CASRAEGEGYGYTF. Filled out from reference TRBV19 and TRBJ1-2, the complete variable domain reads DGGITQSPKYLFRKEGQNVTLSCEQNLNHDAMYWYRQDPGQGLRLIYYSQIVNDFQKGDIAEGYSVSREKKESFPLTVTSAQKNPTAFYLCASRAEGEGYGYTFGSGTRLTVV.

This sequence joins TRBV7-2 and TRBJ2-1; 15 bases are shared with TRBD2. Germline CDR1 and CDR2: SGHTA and FQGNSA. Unmatched junction bases numbered 7, after V lost 3 bases and J lost 7 bases. The CDR3 has 17 residues. Here the CDR3 reads CASSLPRTSGGVNEQFF. The CDR3 region has the DNA TGTGCCAGCAGCTTGCCTCGGACTAGCGGGGGGGTGAATGAGCAGTTCTTC. The full variable domain, completed using reference TRBV7-2 and TRBJ2-1, is GAGVSQSPSNKVTEKGKDVELRCDPISGHTALYWYRQSLGQGLEFLIYFQGNSAPDKSGLPSDRFSAERTGGSVSTLTIQRTQQEDSAVYLCASSLPRTSGGVNEQFFGPGTRLTVL.